One T cell receptor (beta chain) is described in this entry. The antigen it recognizes is unknown. No much larger clone is present one base from it, and per-base qualities are unavailable. The cohort consisted of hundreds of healthy bone marrow donors. All cohort members were sampled while nominally healthy, although unrecorded immune exposures were likely present. The donor was CMV seronegative and belonged to the group of 350 or so seronegative cohort members. A peripheral blood sample was collected from each donor, and TCR beta sequencing was performed on peripheral blood mononuclear cells. The Qiagen DNeasy Blood Extraction Kit was used to extract genomic DNA from the blood cell samples. For CDR1 and CDR2, the germline V gene lists MDHEN and SYDVKM. The CDR3, cysteine through phenylalanine, is 12 amino acids long. The entry retains the CDR3 DNA only, 36 bases that are in frame from base 1. V is clipped by 6 bases and J by 7 bases, and the sequence between their germline boundaries is 10 bases long.

The entry originates in a study of cytomegalovirus exposure and HLA in healthy donors (dated by TCRdb to about 2017). A note on the overall study: According to an earlier analysis of a few hundred of the donors, 150 million to 200 million T cells yielded 95 million to 140 million unique TCR beta sequences and about 280 Gb of sequence data. The aim of the study was to test whether cataloging public T cell receptors could identify signatures of past pathogen exposure. Alongside the repertoire data, information on donor age, sex, ethnicity and CMV serostatus was compiled. The number of donors typed differed by locus, with roughly 620-630 for A, B, C, DRB1 and DQB1, over 500 for DQA1, 600 to 610 for DPA1, and 400 to 490 for DPB1. An earlier analysis of several hundred of the donors used high-throughput TCR beta sequencing to judge whether each TCR beta V gene segment behaved as functional or pseudogenic. Rather than drawing on any new phenotypic data, the later analysis identified candidate immune exposures from TCR beta sequences and the way those sequences occurred across donors. Several DR-DQ haplotypes were treated as single units for association and clustering because of strong linkage in the cohort. Across approximately 400 genotyped donors of the cohort, an average of roughly 230,000 unique TCR beta nucleotide sequences per donor were sequenced, and 15% to 20% of those sequences were non-productive. All discovery cohort repertoires had been generated on a single sequencing platform. Among the roughly 390 genotyped donors, around 81% belonged to the genetic ancestry cluster associated with self-reported Caucasian donors. To study patterns of TCR occurrence, a later analysis re-analyzed previously published TCR beta repertoires from 700 or so donors and added high-resolution HLA genotyping. In a later genetic analysis, genome-wide SNP genotypes for about 60% of the 666 donors were used, and that subset was treated as a discovery cohort. The T cell repertoires of 666 subjects were profiled by immunosequencing and related to cytomegalovirus serostatus. HLA typing included class I and class II loci at four-digit resolution. High-throughput TCR immunosequencing, statistical association of individual TCRs with disease status, and machine learning were combined to predict cytomegalovirus infection status. Along with the roughly 610-subject first cohort, a separate validation cohort of 120 different subjects was used. Roughly 290 gigabases of sequencing data and roughly 81 million unique TCR sequences made up an early release that covered 500 to 700 HLA-typed donors. Broader findings and caveats from the paper: Linkage disequilibrium might explain the correlated functional status among segregating V segments, but an unknown experimental factor could not be ruled out. Because HLA typing was missing for some donors at each locus, association tests included only the typed subset. Some IMGT-functional V segments, including TRBV6-2 and TRBV6-3, could not be distinguished by the 87-base-pair reads and were therefore excluded. A later analysis found that TCR association rates varied across HLA loci, with DRB1 alleles showing the most associated TCRs and HLA-C alleles the fewest. Roughly uniform sequencing depth across donors was assumed in presence/absence analyses, although this assumption may not hold. In an earlier analysis of a few hundred of the donors, most TCR beta V segments were observed in productive rearrangements about 87% or about 30% of the time, broadly matching IMGT annotations. The classifier was reported to diagnose cytomegalovirus status with high specificity and sensitivity in both the original cohort and the validation cohort. In a later analysis, several top co-occurrence clusters were reported to appear linked to parvovirus B19, influenza, CMV and Epstein-Barr virus. About 15 rarely observed V segments, including chromosome 9 orphons, were excluded from the earlier analysis of several hundred of the donors because counts were too low. A cluster of highly shared sequence variants was judged likely to be a technical artifact of the sequencing pipeline. The study gave a list of under 200 TCR beta chains associated with cytomegalovirus. A later analysis found that most CMV-associated TCR beta chains appeared HLA-restricted, with HLA associations seemingly driven largely by CMV exposure. In a later genetic analysis, fewer N-insertions in productive TCRs were reported among donors in an Asian-associated ancestry cluster than the roughly 700-donor mean. In this cohort, only TCR beta chains were sequenced, and detectable features were limited by the absence of alpha or paired-chain data. According to the authors, the approach could potentially be generalized to other disease states and immunological phenotypes. In a later analysis, HLA-associated TCR beta chains were found to be more clonally expanded and to have lower generation probabilities than equally common non-associated chains. Strong co-occurrence of HLA alleles, especially DR and DQ, made assigning TCR associations to individual alleles difficult. Three of the identified cytomegalovirus-associated TCR beta chains were confirmed in vitro to be specific for cytomegalovirus antigens. The only immune exposure information available for the cohort was CMV serostatus. Across donors, most TCR sequences were observed very rarely, whereas some public TCRs were present in many individuals. V-gene and J-gene trimming of TCR beta chains was associated with a missense DCLRE1C variant in a later genetic analysis, and the association was replicated in an independent cohort. In a later analysis, around 17,000 TCR beta sequences were associated with specific HLA alleles at a false discovery rate of 0.05. A further reported finding was that TCR beta sequences accurately predicted the HLA-A and HLA-B alleles for most subjects in the first cohort.

The library was built by means of the immunoSEQ multiplex PCR assay. A mixture of 60 forward primers for TCR Vbeta segments and 13 reverse primers for TCR Jbeta segments was used in the multiplex PCR. A multiplex PCR assay on genomic DNA amplified the CDR3 region of rearranged TCR beta genes. Amplified TCR beta libraries were sequenced as 87-base-pair reads on the Illumina HiSeq System. The authors' analysis ran thus. A later analysis counted approximately 76 million unique TCR beta chains across the 550 to 800 repertoires, and some 11 million of these chains were shared by at least two donors. Raw reads were error-corrected and collapsed into unique sequences with a nearest-neighbor algorithm that merged closely related sequences to remove PCR and sequencing errors. V, D and J gene segments were assigned by aligning CDR3 sequences to IMGT reference sequences. For a sequence to be retained, a match of at least six nucleotides to both a V gene segment and a J gene segment was required. A rearrangement counted as productive if the CDR3 had no stop codons and remained in frame with V and J, and every other rearrangement counted as non-productive. CDR3 was defined by IMGT convention, running from the second conserved V-encoded cysteine to the conserved J-encoded phenylalanine. The earlier analysis of 500 to 600 of the donors excluded sequences that lacked an unambiguous match to a single V gene segment. An earlier analysis of fewer than 750 of the donors called V segments functional above 56.7% productive rearrangements and segregating when the between-donor standard deviation exceeded 5%. A statistical classification framework was built for diagnosing cytomegalovirus status from the catalog of TCR beta chain sequences. A later analysis assigned V and J genes by comparing TCR nucleotide sequences with IMGT/GENE-DB human TR gene sequences. In a later analysis, CDR3 sequences and most-parsimonious VDJ recombination scenarios were assigned using the TCRdist pipeline. In a later analysis, every TCR beta chain was defined by the combination of its CDR3 amino acid sequence and its V-gene family, and reads without a unique V-gene family were dropped. In a later analysis, 550 to 650 highly shared, low-generation-probability nucleotide sequences were removed to address suspected cross-contamination and a sequencing artifact. In a later analysis, a clonal expansion index was calculated for each public chain from normalized within-repertoire ranks of inferred template counts. In a later analysis, generation probabilities were computed using a VDJ recombination model fitted to out-of-frame rearrangements, and the results were checked against IGoR. Hypergeometric tests were used in a later analysis to score TCR-TCR, TCR-HLA and TCR-CMV co-occurrence, with a repertoire-size bias correction applied to the TCR pairs. In a later analysis, false discovery rates were estimated by permuting HLA or CMV assignments 20 times. A later analysis grouped co-occurring TCRs with DBSCAN, adding TCRdist sequence similarity when clustering within HLA-allele-positive subsets. For co-occurrence clustering, repertoires with fewer than 30,000 or more than 120,000 public chains were excluded, along with 5 or 6 repertoires with anomalous nucleotide sharing. What TCRdb holds here is the immuneACCESS table cut down to in-frame rearrangements. Part of the clones is not present; checked against another copy, under half of the missing clones reflect an unresolved V gene, and the others are unexplained. V, J and clone size were drawn from that table, and D and trimming were deduced from the DNA. The sample contains approximately 210,000 clones, around 81% of them found a single time. The leading ten clones occupy about 1.7% of the sample.

The source is a man aged 18 to 35 in good health and CMV-seronegative. The chain uses TRBV28 and TRBJ2-1; possibly the D gene is TRBD1, per 5 matching bases. The sequencing sample was made of PBMCs. The DNA sequence is given as TGTGCCAGCAGCCAAGGGGATAATGAGCAGTTCTTC. This translates into CASSQGDNEQFF.